This entry features one T cell receptor (beta chain) sequence. Antigen unknown. Primers: 60 Vbeta forward and 13 Jbeta reverse. Some clones are missing from TCRdb's copy, which holds only in-frame ones; the method was immunoSEQ multiplex PCR. The data show roughly 160,000 clones, 80% seen once. The sample comes from a study of cytomegalovirus exposure and HLA in healthy donors. The CDR3 length is 16 residues. V gave up 4 bases and J gave up 6 bases; unmatched junction bases: 10. Germline V CDR1 and CDR2: SGDLS, YYNGEE. Study conclusions and caveats: TRBV6-2, TRBV6-3 and some other V segments were excluded as indistinguishable.

The sequenced sample was PBMCs. The receptor comes from a man aged 25-40 years in good health and CMV-seronegative. V and J are TRBV9 and TRBJ2-1; the match to TRBD2 covers 10 bases. The CDR3 loop reads CASSSRLAGEFNEQFF. Here the CDR3 DNA reads TGTGCCAGCAGCTCCCGACTAGCGGGTGAATTCAATGAGCAGTTCTTC.